The 18 T cell receptor beta chains listed next were all sequenced from one sample in a study of blood T cell repertoires in COVID-19. Using immunoSEQ multiplex PCR, the repertoire was profiled, and TCRdb retains in-frame clones only, with some absent. The sample includes about 380,000 clones, more than 80% seen only once; the top ten take about 1.2%. Sequencing was done on a sample of peripheral blood. The receptors come from a man aged 35 to 55 with acute or convalescent COVID-19.

This clone was counted a few times. The V gene is TRBV7-9, the J gene TRBJ2-2; D is unresolved. The V gene lost 10 bases and the J gene lost 3 bases, with 3 bases spanning the gap. This CDR3 is 10 amino acids long. CDR1 is SEHNR and CDR2 is FQNEAQ in the germline V gene (reference sequence). This CDR3 reads CATYTGELFF. The CDR3 DNA sequence: TGTGCCACCTACACCGGGGAGCTGTTTTTT.

Only one count was recorded for this clone. This rearrangement joins TRBV3-1 (or the pseudogene TRBV3-2) to TRBJ1-1, with D uncertain. CDR3 length equals 14 residues. Germline values: CDR1 LGHDT, CDR2 YNNKEL (reference sequence). Trimming removed 1 base at V and 3 bases at J, with 9 bases between. The CDR3 nucleotides read TGTGCCAGCAGCCAAGGGGCTTCTTACACTGAAGCTTTCTTT. It codes for CASSQGASYTEAFF.

This chain uses TRBV28 with TRBJ2-6; D unclear. This CDR3 is built from 13 residues. Germline V gene lookup returns CDR1 MDHEN and CDR2 SYDVKM. The ends were cut back, 6 bases at V and 0 bases at J, with 3 bases in the middle. As DNA, the CDR3 is TGTGCCAGCAGCTACTCTGGGGCCAACGTCCTGACTTTC. Translation gives CASSYSGANVLTF. Variable domain in full (rest from reference TRBV28 and TRBJ2-6): DVKVTQSSRYLVKRTGEKVFLECVQDMDHENMFWYRQDPGLGLRLIYFSYDVKMKEKGDIPEGYSVSREKKERFSLILESASTNQTSMYLCASSYSGANVLTFGAGSRLTVL.

The chain joins TRBV28 to TRBJ2-2; D perhaps matches TRBD2 (7 bases). Trimming took 5 bases from V and 0 from J, leaving 13 bases between them. Looked up from germline, CDR1 is MDHEN and CDR2 is SYDVKM. This CDR3 contains 16 residues. CDR3 nucleotide sequence: TGTGCCAGCAGTCCCCTGGGGGGGCCGAACACCGGGGAGCTGTTTTTT. Its protein is CASSPLGGPNTGELFF.

This CDR3 is CASSGVQGPGNTIYF. CDR3 sequence (DNA): TGTGCCAGCAGCGGGGTGCAGGGCCCGGGAAACACCATATATTTT. The rearrangement joins TRBV7-9 to TRBJ1-3; D might be TRBD1 (5 bases). The germline CDR1 and CDR2 sequences are SEHNR and FQNEAQ (reference sequence). The V end lost 5 bases, the J end lost 4 bases, and 15 bases lay between the germline ends. There are 15 residues in the CDR3. Variable domain in full (rest from reference TRBV7-9 and TRBJ1-3): DTGVSQNPRHKITKRGQNVTFRCDPISEHNRLYWYRQTLGQGPEFLTYFQNEAQLEKSRLLSDRFSAERPKGSFSTLEIQRTEQGDSAMYLCASSGVQGPGNTIYFGEGSWLTVV.

In its sample, this clone was seen once. This sequence joins TRBV5-4 and TRBJ1-6; possible D gene TRBD1, 6 bases. Germline V gene data show CDR1 as SGHNT and CDR2 as YYREEE (reference sequence). Deletions cut 4 bases from V and 8 bases from J, with 16 bases between. The CDR3 runs to 15 residues. The CDR3 DNA reads TGTGCCAGCAGCAATGGCGGGGGCGGCGATTCACCCCTCCACTTT. Encoded protein: CASSNGGGGDSPLHF.

The CDR3 protein is CAISDGGGRWGGYTF. In nucleotides, the CDR3 is TGTGCCATCAGTGACGGGGGAGGGCGGTGGGGCGGCTACACCTTC. The chain uses TRBV10-3 and TRBJ1-2; tentative D call: TRBD1 (5 bases). V was clipped by 3 bases and J by 8 bases, with 19 bases between them. The CDR3 extends over 15 amino acids. Germline CDR1 reads ENHRY; CDR2 reads SYGVKD.

The CDR3 protein is CATSSRRGVGSPLHF. The DNA for the CDR3 is TGTGCCACCAGCAGCCGGAGGGGCGTGGGTTCACCCCTCCACTTT. The chain carries TRBV15 and TRBJ1-6; D may be TRBD1 (5 bases). V was clipped by 3 bases and J by 9 bases, with 15 bases between them. The CDR3 sequence is 15 residues long. CDR1 and CDR2 (germline): LNHNV, YYDKDF (reference sequence). Supplemented by reference TRBV15 and TRBJ1-6, the full variable domain reads DAMVIQNPRYQVTQFGKPVTLSCSQTLNHNVMYWYQQKSSQAPKLLFHYYDKDFNNEADTPDNFQSRRPNTSFCFLDIRSPGLGDTAMYLCATSSRRGVGSPLHFGNGTRLTVT.

The chain combines TRBV18 with TRBJ2-1, with D perhaps matching TRBD1 (6 bases). Germline CDR1 KGHSH, CDR2 LQKENI. The CDR3 has 15 amino acids. Between the trimmed V and J ends, which lost 8 bases and 9 bases, there was a span of 23 bases. CDR3 sequence: CASEDQWEGGIEQFF. Here the CDR3 DNA reads TGTGCCAGCGAAGATCAGTGGGAAGGGGGTATTGAGCAGTTCTTC.

CDR3 nucleotide sequence: TGTGCCAGCAGCGAGAGATCTTCGGGGTCGAATGAGCAGTTCTTC. Its protein is CASSERSSGSNEQFF. This rearrangement joins TRBV11-3 to TRBJ2-1, with a weak D call TRBD2 (5 bases). The CDR3 is 15 residues long. Germline V gives CDR1 SGHNT, CDR2 YENEEA. Trimming removed 5 bases from V and 7 bases from J, with 18 bases in between.

This clone was seen just once. The chain combines TRBV9 with TRBJ2-3; 13 bases line up with TRBD2. Germline V CDR1 and CDR2: SGDLS, YYNGEE. The CDR3 has 17 residues. The V gene end was trimmed by 2 bases and the J gene end by 6 bases; junction bases not matched to a gene: 9. Here the CDR3 reads CASSVGTSGILGDTQYF. The CDR3 DNA reads TGTGCCAGCAGCGTTGGGACTAGCGGGATACTCGGGGATACGCAGTATTTT.

This clone came up once. This CDR3 is also generated by other DNA sequences in the sample. The V call is TRBV27, the J call TRBJ2-1; D remains unclear. V was trimmed by 0 bases and J by 5 bases, leaving 5 bases between them. The CDR3 consists of 13 residues. Germline assignment: CDR1 MNHEY and CDR2 SMNVEV (reference sequence). The CDR3 nucleotides read TGTGCCAGCAGTTTATCGGCGGACAATGAGCAGTTCTTC. Translation gives CASSLSADNEQFF.

The genes are TRBV5-4 and TRBJ2-1; TRBD2 matches at 13 bases. The germline gives CDR1 SGHNT, CDR2 YYREEE (reference sequence). The CDR3 loop spans 15 amino acids. After removal of 4 bases from V and 8 bases from J, the junction contained 6 bases not matched to a gene. The CDR3 sequence is CASSPGTSGKYEQFF. The CDR3 nucleotides are TGTGCCAGCAGCCCCGGGACTAGCGGGAAATATGAGCAGTTCTTC.

This sequence joins TRBV9 and TRBJ1-1, with TRBD1 matching 8 bases. The CDR3 contains 13 residues. Germline CDR1 reads SGDLS; CDR2 reads YYNGEE. The trim removed 6 bases at V and 0 bases at J, leaving 1 base unmatched. The CDR3 bases are TGTGCCAGCACAGGGGGCTTGAACACTGAAGCTTTCTTT. Translating gives CASTGGLNTEAFF.

This clone came up once. This chain links TRBV18 with TRBJ2-4; TRBD1 agrees at 8 bases. CDR3 length: 16 residues. From germline, CDR1 is KGHSH and CDR2 LQKENI. Trimming cost V 3 bases and J 1 base; bases outside gene matches: 5. In DNA, the CDR3 is TGTGCCAGCTCACCCCTGGACAGGGCGGCCAAAAACATTCAGTACTTC. This sequence encodes CASSPLDRAAKNIQYF.

The chain uses TRBV7-8 and TRBJ2-1, with D perhaps TRBD2 (5 bases). This CDR3 comprises 12 residues. The germline gives CDR1 SGHVS, CDR2 FQNEAQ. Deletions cut 2 bases from V and 10 bases from J, with 9 bases between. CDR3 DNA: TGTGCCAGCAGCTTACCTCCGGGGGAGCAGTTCTTC. Its protein product is CASSLPPGEQFF.

The chain is built from TRBV18 and TRBJ1-2; no clear D gene. V lost 3 bases to trimming and J lost 8 bases, with 13 bases between them. Per germline, CDR1 KGHSH and CDR2 LQKENI. The CDR3 loop spans 13 amino acids. Here the CDR3 reads CASSPLTGPGYTF. In DNA form, the CDR3 reads TGTGCCAGCTCACCGCTTACTGGGCCCGGCTACACCTTC. Full variable domain (outside the CDR3, taken from reference TRBV18 and TRBJ1-2): NAGVMQNPRHLVRRRGQEARLRCSPMKGHSHVYWYRQLPEEGLKFMVYLQKENIIDESGMPKERFSAEFPKEGPSILRIQQVVRGDSAAYFCASSPLTGPGYTFGSGTRLTVV.

The chain links TRBV5-8 to TRBJ1-5; possible D gene TRBD1, 6 bases. This CDR3 region has 15 residues. The V gene lost 4 bases and the J gene lost 6 bases, with 17 bases spanning the gap. In germline, CDR1 is SGHTS, CDR2 YDEGEE. CDR3 DNA: TGTGCCAGCAGCCTGGACAGAGACGGTAGTCAGCCCCAGCATTTT. It encodes CASSLDRDGSQPQHF.